The 13 T cell receptor beta chains below were found in one sample sequenced in a study of blood T cell repertoires in COVID-19. Generated by immunoSEQ multiplex PCR, the TCRdb table keeps only in-frame clones and is missing some. The sample contains fewer than 200,000 clones, around 87% of which appear only once. Sequenced material: PBMCs or T cells enriched from blood (not recorded which). The receptors originated from a woman aged 40 to 50 in a cohort exposed to, infected with or recovered from COVID-19 (not recorded which).

This clone appeared many times. CDR3 in DNA: TGTGCCAGCAGCTTAGAGGAGGGGGCAGACTACGAGCAGTACTTC. As protein: CASSLEEGADYEQYF. The chain employs TRBV11-2 and TRBJ2-7, with TRBD1 as a possible D gene (7 bases). The germline V gene encodes CDR1 SGHAT and CDR2 FQNNGV. Between the trimmed V and J ends, which lost 0 bases and 3 bases, there was a span of 12 bases. This CDR3 region has 15 residues.

The chain links TRBV2 to TRBJ2-7, with 8 bases aligning to TRBD2. This CDR3 is 14 amino acids long. CDR1 SNHLY and CDR2 FYNNEI come from the germline V gene. Unmatched junction bases numbered 8, after V lost 7 bases and J lost 3 bases. CDR3: CASTIGGGGYEQYF. DNA for the CDR3: TGTGCCAGCACCATCGGGGGGGGTGGCTACGAGCAGTACTTC.

The gene calls are TRBV28 and TRBJ2-7; 13 bases agree with TRBD2. V lost 6 bases and J lost 0; bases outside the gene matches: 5. Germline loops: CDR1 MDHEN, CDR2 SYDVKM. This CDR3 spans 16 amino acids. DNA for the CDR3: TGTGCCAGCAGACTAGCGGGGGGGCACAGCTCCTACGAGCAGTACTTC. Translating it yields CASRLAGGHSSYEQYF.

V gene TRBV6-5 combines with J gene TRBJ1-2; D gene ambiguous. The V end lost 6 bases, the J end lost 7 bases, and 6 bases lay between the germline ends. Germline-derived CDR1 and CDR2 are MNHEY and SVGAGI. The CDR3 length is 10 residues. The CDR3 nucleotides are TGTGCCAGCAGGACTTCTGGCTACACCTTC. The encoded protein is CASRTSGYTF.

The chain couples TRBV27 to TRBJ2-7; 15 nucleotides align to TRBD2. Germline trimming cut 6 bases from V and 2 bases from J; bases unmatched to any gene: 5. The CDR3 extends over 16 amino acids. Germline CDR1 reads MNHEY; CDR2 reads SMNVEV (reference sequence). The CDR3 DNA sequence: TGTGCCAGCAGCCATGGACTAGCGGGAGGGGCCTACGAGCAGTACTTC. This gives the protein CASSHGLAGGAYEQYF.

In its sample, this clone was seen a few times. The chain links TRBV7-2 to TRBJ1-5; D is perhaps TRBD1 (5 bases). Germline V gene sequence: CDR1 SGHTA, CDR2 FQGNSA. This CDR3 contains 14 residues. V lost 1 base to trimming and J lost 7 bases, with 11 bases between them. The CDR3 here is CASSLDRSGQPQHF. CDR3 nucleotides: TGTGCCAGCAGCTTAGACAGGTCCGGACAGCCCCAGCATTTT.

The J gene is TRBJ2-1, the V gene TRBV9; 11 nucleotides align to TRBD2. V was pared by 0 bases and J by 6 bases, with 8 bases of the junction left unmatched. This CDR3 has 17 residues. From germline, CDR1 is SGDLS and CDR2 YYNGEE. CDR3 sequence (DNA): TGTGCCAGCAGCGTAGCTAGAGGGACTAGCGGACCCAATGAGCAGTTCTTC. Protein sequence: CASSVARGTSGPNEQFF.

This clone came up once. V gene TRBV14 combines with J gene TRBJ2-5, with a possible D match to TRBD1 (6 bases). The CDR3 loop spans 15 amino acids. The germline CDR1 and CDR2 sequences are SGHDN and FVKESK. Trimming took 3 bases from V and 4 from J, leaving 15 bases between them. The CDR3 sequence is CASSHLQGSRETQYF. The CDR3 bases are TGTGCCAGCAGCCACCTACAGGGAAGCAGAGAGACCCAGTACTTC.

This chain links TRBV4-1 with TRBJ2-2, with no clear D. V shed 8 bases and J shed 5 bases, with 18 bases lying between them. In germline, CDR1 is MGHRA, CDR2 YSYEKL. The CDR3 totals 15 residues. As DNA, the CDR3 is TGCGCCAGCGGCAGTATTATAGACGGGACCGGGGAGCTGTTTTTT. Protein sequence: CASGSIIDGTGELFF.

This clone came up a few times. The rearrangement uses TRBV28 and TRBJ1-2; TRBD1 matches at 7 bases. The CDR3 loop spans 17 amino acids. Germline loops: CDR1 MDHEN, CDR2 SYDVKM. With 5 bases clipped from V and 4 bases from J, the junction kept 16 bases outside the gene matches. The CDR3 spells CASSAYEGAPSIYGYTF. For the CDR3, the DNA is TGTGCCAGCAGTGCATATGAGGGGGCTCCTTCGATCTATGGCTACACCTTC.

This chain connects TRBV6-5 to TRBJ1-5; 9 bases line up with TRBD1. The V and J ends lost 6 bases and 7 bases, in that order; junction bases with no gene match: 4. The CDR3 contains 13 residues. The germline CDR1 and CDR2 sequences are MNHEY and SVGAGI. In DNA form, the CDR3 reads TGTGCCAGCAGCCGGGACAGGGACCAGCCCCAGCATTTT. Protein sequence: CASSRDRDQPQHF.

CDR3: CASSLITSGGQGPEQYF. The CDR3 DNA sequence: TGTGCCAGCAGTTTAATAACTAGCGGGGGGCAAGGACCCGAGCAGTACTTC. The chain joins TRBV27 to TRBJ2-7, with 12 bases that match TRBD2. This CDR3 spans 17 amino acids. CDR1 and CDR2 (germline): MNHEY, SMNVEV (reference sequence). The V and J ends lost 2 bases and 6 bases, in that order; junction bases with no gene match: 11.

This clone was recorded once. J is TRBJ1-2 and V is TRBV11-2, with D unclear. V shed 0 bases and J shed 12 bases, with 20 bases lying between them. The CDR3 extends over 15 amino acids. Germline loops: CDR1 SGHAT, CDR2 FQNNGV. DNA for the CDR3: TGTGCCAGCAGCTTAGATTGGAGGGAATGGGAGTTCAACACCTTC. Protein: CASSLDWREWEFNTF.